This T cell receptor beta chain came from a study of early T cells in non-severe SARS-CoV-2 infection. Overall study: Sequenced material consisted of bulk RNA (from unsorted whole blood), and chains were unpaired.

Each single cDNA molecule received a unique molecular identifier. TCRdb analysed the 5' RACE reads with MiXCR anew, one entry per CDR3 protein. This table has about 70,000 distinct CDR3 sequences, approximately 14% appearing once. With regard to this clonotype: A read error is possible here, since a much larger clone lies one base away. Since the CDR3 does not end with the conserved phenylalanine or tryptophan, this likely comes from a read error.

The CDR3 runs to 15 residues. The V and J ends lost 8 bases and 9 bases, in that order; junction bases with no gene match: 13. The germline V gene encodes CDR1 SGHTA and CDR2 FQGTGA. The chain carries TRBV7-3 and TRBJ2-1, with 10 bases identical to TRBD2. Source: whole blood, taken at baseline. The receptor was derived from an adult who was a healthcare worker with PCR-confirmed SARS-CoV-2 infection or an uninfected control (not recorded which). CDR3 sequence reads: CASSYMASGSAEQFI. In nucleotides, the CDR3 is TGTGCCAGCTCCTACATGGCTAGCGGGAGCGCTGAGCAGTTCATC.